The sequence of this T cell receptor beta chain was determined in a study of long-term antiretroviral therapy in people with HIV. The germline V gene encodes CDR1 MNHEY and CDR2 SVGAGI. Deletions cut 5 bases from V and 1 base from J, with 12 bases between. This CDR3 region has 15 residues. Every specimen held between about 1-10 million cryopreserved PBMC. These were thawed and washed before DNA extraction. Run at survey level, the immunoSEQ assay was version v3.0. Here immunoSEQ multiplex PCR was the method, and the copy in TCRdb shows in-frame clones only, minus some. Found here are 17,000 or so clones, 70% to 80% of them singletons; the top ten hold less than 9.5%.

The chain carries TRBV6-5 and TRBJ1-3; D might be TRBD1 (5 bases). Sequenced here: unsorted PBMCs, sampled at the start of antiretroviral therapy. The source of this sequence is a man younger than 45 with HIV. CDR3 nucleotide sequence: TGTGCCAGCAGTCGGGGGGTATTGTCTGGAAACACCATATATTTT. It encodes CASSRGVLSGNTIYF.